What follows are 22 T cell receptor beta chains derived from one specimen sequenced in a study of Graves' ophthalmopathy and Graves' hyperthyroidism. Using RNA transcripts, the TCR beta CDR3 regions were amplified. HTBI primers were used in a first-round RT-PCR, which preceded a second-round multiplex PCR. TCRdb processed the multiplex PCR reads anew with MiXCR; each CDR3 protein has one entry. The sample contains more than 1,000,000 distinct CDR3 sequences, approximately 35% of which appear only once. Sequenced: peripheral blood or thyroid tissue (not recorded which). Every receptor here comes from an adult man with Graves' hyperthyroidism.

The V gene is TRBV20-1, the J gene TRBJ2-5; 8 bases agree with TRBD2. This CDR3 is built from 12 residues. Trimming removed 6 bases from V and 4 bases from J; junction bases left unmatched: 4. The germline V gene has CDR1 DFQATT and CDR2 SNEGSKA (reference sequence). The CDR3 nucleotides are TGCAGTGCCGTTCGGGGGGGAGAGACCCAGTACTTC. Translating it yields CSAVRGGETQYF.

The V and J genes are TRBV7-8 and TRBJ2-7; 8 bases agree with TRBD1. J lost 5 bases, V lost 5 bases, and 11 bases had no gene match. The CDR3 runs 15 residues. Germline-derived CDR1 and CDR2 are SGHVS and FQNEAQ. The CDR3 DNA reads TGTGCCAGCAGCCTGAGGACAGGGTTATTCAACGAGCAGTACTTC. This sequence encodes CASSLRTGLFNEQYF.

This clonotype has at least ten counts. This sequence joins TRBV15 and TRBJ1-6; D might be TRBD1 (5 bases). Per the germline V gene, CDR1 is LNHNV and CDR2 is YYDKDF (reference sequence). V lost 4 bases, J lost 10 bases, and 20 bases lay in between. There are 16 residues in the CDR3. The CDR3 loop reads CATSIPGTGLNSPLHF. CDR3 DNA: TGTGCCACCAGCATTCCCGGGACGGGGCTTAACTCACCCCTCCACTTT.

This clonotype was recorded many times. V is TRBV19 and J is TRBJ1-5; TRBD1 is a possible D gene (5 bases). Trimming pared 8 bases from V and 2 bases from J, leaving 16 bases between. The CDR3 length is 15 residues. The germline CDR1 and CDR2 sequences are LNHDA and SQIVND (reference sequence). CDR3 in amino acids: CASVRSQGGNQPQHF. The DNA for the CDR3 is TGTGCCAGTGTCCGGTCGCAGGGCGGCAATCAGCCCCAGCATTTT.

In this sample, this clonotype turned up a few times. The V and J genes are TRBV20-1 and TRBJ1-2; 9 positions agree with TRBD1. Per the germline V gene, CDR1 is DFQATT and CDR2 is SNEGSKA (reference sequence). J gave up 4 bases and V 7 bases, and 13 bases lay outside the gene matches. CDR3 length equals 15 residues. CDR3 in amino acids: CSVGAGQGPTYGYTF. For the CDR3, the DNA is TGCAGTGTCGGCGCCGGACAGGGGCCTACCTATGGCTACACCTTC.

With respect to this clonotype: It may be a read error: a sequence one base away is much more abundant. The genes are TRBV7-2 and TRBJ2-7; TRBD2 agrees at 8 bases. V dropped 11 bases and J dropped 3; count of bases not matched to a gene: 15. The CDR3 is 15 amino acids. Germline V gene lookup returns CDR1 SGHTA and CDR2 FQGNSA. CDR3 protein: CAGIEYRRGGYEQYF. Here the CDR3 DNA reads TGTGCCGGCATCGAATACCGACGGGGGGGCTACGAGCAGTACTTC.

This clonotype was recorded at least ten times. This chain links TRBV2 with TRBJ1-1; TRBD1 is a possible D gene (6 bases). The V and J ends lost 7 bases and 4 bases respectively, with 19 bases between them. The CDR3 is 15 amino acids. Germline CDR1 and CDR2: SNHLY and FYNNEI. CDR3 DNA: TGTGCCAGCACCGCGGGGGGAGGGGGTACCACTGAAGCTTTCTTT. Amino acids: CASTAGGGGTTEAFF.

The rearrangement uses TRBV5-6 and TRBJ2-2; D uncertain. The CDR3 loop spans 20 amino acids. Germline CDR1 reads SGHDT; CDR2 reads YYEEEE. Between the trimmed V and J ends, which lost 0 bases and 0 bases, there was a span of 21 bases. CDR3 in amino acids: CASSLVVRSWGTANTGELFF. The CDR3 region has the DNA TGTGCCAGCAGCTTGGTCGTCCGTTCCTGGGGTACGGCGAACACCGGGGAGCTGTTTTTT.

This clonotype was recorded many times. The chain uses TRBV11-2 and TRBJ1-2; unclear D gene. The V end lost 7 bases, the J end lost 7 bases, and 16 bases lay between the germline ends. In germline, CDR1 is SGHAT, CDR2 FQNNGV. The CDR3 is 13 amino acids. The CDR3, as DNA: TGTGCCAGCACCCCCGTGAAGGGTAGTGGCTACACCTTC. This codes for CASTPVKGSGYTF.

This clonotype has just a few counts. The V call is TRBV7-9, the J call TRBJ2-5; no clear D gene. The V and J ends lost 1 base and 7 bases respectively, with 13 bases between them. CDR1 and CDR2 (germline): SEHNR, FQNEAQ (reference sequence). The CDR3 spans 14 residues. CDR3 amino acids: CASSLGAGSGTQYF. The DNA of the CDR3 is TGTGCCAGCAGCTTAGGGGCTGGGTCCGGGACCCAGTACTTC.

The CDR3: CASSQESSGLGEEQYF. CDR3 nucleotide sequence: TGTGCCAGCAGCCAAGAATCTAGCGGCCTAGGAGAAGAGCAGTACTTC. The chain carries TRBV4-2 and TRBJ2-7, with 7 positions matching TRBD2. This CDR3 region has 16 residues. Per the germline V gene, CDR1 is LGHNA and CDR2 is YNFKEQ. Trimming at V came to 0 bases and at J to 7 bases, leaving 12 bases not matched to a gene.

This clonotype came up many times. The chain links TRBV7-2 to TRBJ2-7; D may match TRBD1 or TRBD2 (5 bases each). The germline gives CDR1 SGHTA, CDR2 FQGNSA. V gave up 4 bases and J gave up 3 bases, with 10 bases separating them. The CDR3 totals 13 residues. The CDR3 coding sequence is TGTGCCAGCAGCTCCCTTGGGGGCTACGAGCAGTACTTC. As protein: CASSSLGGYEQYF.

The sample holds one count of this clonotype. A much bigger clone sits one base away, suggesting this may be a read error. The V gene is TRBV9, the J gene TRBJ1-5; no reliable D call. Germline V gene data show CDR1 as SGDLS and CDR2 as YYNGEE. The CDR3 totals 15 residues. V was shortened by 0 bases and J by 1 base, with 8 bases between the two germline ends. The CDR3 region is CASSVGGWSNQPQHF. In DNA form, the CDR3 reads TGTGCCAGCAGCGTAGGGGGATGGAGCAATCAGCCCCAGCATTTT. Filled out from reference TRBV9 and TRBJ1-5, the complete variable domain reads DSGVTQTPKHLITATGQRVTLRCSPRSGDLSVYWYQQSLDQGLQFLIQYYNGEERAKGNILERFSAQQFPDLHSELNLSSLELGDSALYFCASSVGGWSNQPQHFGDGTRLSIL.

For this clonotype: This may stem from a read error, because a much larger clone lies one nucleotide away. The genes are TRBV15 and TRBJ2-7; TRBD1 is a possible D gene (5 bases). Germline CDR1 and CDR2: LNHNV and YYDKDF (reference sequence). The CDR3 is made up of 16 amino acids. The CDR3 bases are TGTGCCACCAGCAGGGGCGCAGGGTTAGGGAACTACGAGCAGTGCTTC. This encodes CATSRGAGLGNYEQCF.

V gene TRBV5-1 combines with J gene TRBJ1-6; 7 nucleotides line up with TRBD1. Per germline, CDR1 SGHRS and CDR2 YFSETQ. The CDR3 has 16 residues. Trimming removed 2 bases from V and 3 bases from J; junction bases left unmatched: 5. The CDR3 sequence is CASSFFRDSYNSPLHF. The DNA of the CDR3 is TGCGCCAGCAGCTTTTTCCGGGACAGCTATAATTCACCCCTCCACTTT.

The chain links TRBV4-1 to TRBJ2-7; TRBD1 or TRBD2 may be the D gene (5 bases each). CDR3 length: 15 amino acids. Germline CDR1 reads MGHRA; CDR2 reads YSYEKL. The V gene lost 3 bases and the J gene lost 3 bases, with 15 bases spanning the gap. DNA for the CDR3: TGCGCCAGCAGCCAGAGGGACCGAGACCTCTACGAGCAGTACTTC. Translated: CASSQRDRDLYEQYF.

The rearrangement joins TRBV20-1 to TRBJ2-2, with TRBD1 matching over 9 bases. Germline V gives CDR1 DFQATT, CDR2 SNEGSKA (reference sequence). CDR3 size: 14 residues. With V trimmed by 1 base and J by 8 bases, 5 bases remained unmatched. The CDR3 DNA follows: TGCAGTGCTAGAGCGAGGGACAGGGCAGGGGAGCTGTTTTTT. Translated, it gives CSARARDRAGELFF.

This clonotype was detected ten times or more. The chain uses TRBV6-5 and TRBJ1-2, with D uncertain. The V gene lost 6 bases and the J gene lost 4 bases, with 15 bases spanning the gap. This CDR3 is built from 14 residues. CDR1 and CDR2 (germline): MNHEY, SVGAGI. This chain's CDR3 is CASSQIGGSYGYTF. The CDR3 DNA is TGTGCCAGCAGCCAGATAGGAGGATCCTATGGCTACACCTTC.

This clonotype was seen more than once but under ten times. The rearrangement joins TRBV12-3 or TRBV12-4 to TRBJ1-6; a weak D match, TRBD1 (5 bases). V was cut by 10 bases and J by 9 bases, with 16 bases left in between. The CDR3 extends over 13 amino acids. The CDR3 DNA reads as TGTGCCACCGCGGGGGGGATCGGTTCACCCCTCCACTTT. Protein product: CATAGGIGSPLHF.

This clonotype has just one count. The chain links TRBV11-2 to TRBJ1-2, with D hard to call. CDR1 and CDR2 from the germline V gene are SGHAT and FQNNGV. The CDR3 runs to 15 residues. V was clipped by 2 bases and J by 0 bases, with 10 bases between them. CDR3 DNA: TGTGCCAGCAGCTTAAGGGCCGTAGCTAACTATGGCTACACCTTC. Translated: CASSLRAVANYGYTF.

This clonotype was seen repeatedly, ten times or more. The chain links TRBV11-1 to TRBJ2-7, with D unresolved. V was cut by 1 base and J by 6 bases, with 10 bases left in between. From germline, CDR1 is SGHAT and CDR2 FQDESV (reference sequence). The CDR3 is made up of 13 amino acids. DNA for the CDR3: TGTGCCAGCAGCTTAGTGCCCGGTGGCGAGCAGTACTTC. Its protein product is CASSLVPGGEQYF. Full variable domain (rest looked up from reference TRBV11-1 and TRBJ2-7): EAEVAQSPRYKITEKSQAVAFWCDPISGHATLYWYRQILGQGPELLVQFQDESVVDDSQLPKDRFSAERLKGVDSTLKIQPAELGDSAMYLCASSLVPGGEQYFGPGTRLTVT.

This sequence joins TRBV20-1 and TRBJ2-5, with a tentative D call TRBD1 (6 bases). Per the germline V gene, CDR1 is DFQATT and CDR2 is SNEGSKA (reference sequence). Trimming shortened V by 1 base and J by 11 bases, and 26 bases separated the two germline ends. The length of the CDR3 is 16 residues. CDR3 sequence reads: CSARGYREGEKLLQYF. The CDR3 bases are TGCAGTGCTAGAGGATACAGGGAAGGGGAAAAACTGTTGCAGTACTTC.